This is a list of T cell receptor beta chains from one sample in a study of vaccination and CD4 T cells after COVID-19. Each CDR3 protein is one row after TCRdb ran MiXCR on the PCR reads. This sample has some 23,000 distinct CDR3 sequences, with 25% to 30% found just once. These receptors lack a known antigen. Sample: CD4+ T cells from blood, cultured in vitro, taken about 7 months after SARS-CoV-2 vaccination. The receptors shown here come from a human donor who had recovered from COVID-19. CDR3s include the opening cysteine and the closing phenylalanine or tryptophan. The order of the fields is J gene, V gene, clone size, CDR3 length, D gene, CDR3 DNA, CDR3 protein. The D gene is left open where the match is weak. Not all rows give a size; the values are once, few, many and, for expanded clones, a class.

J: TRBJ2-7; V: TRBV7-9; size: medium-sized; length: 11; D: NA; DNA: TGTGCCAGCAGCACCAGCTACGAGCAGTACTTC; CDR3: CASSTSYEQYF
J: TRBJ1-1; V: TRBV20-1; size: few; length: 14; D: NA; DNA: TGCAGTGCCCCTACAGATACAGGGAACACTGAAGCTTTCTTT; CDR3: CSAPTDTGNTEAFF
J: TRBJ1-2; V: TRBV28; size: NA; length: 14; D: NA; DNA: TGTGCCACCCAAGCCCAGGGTCAGGGCTATGGCTACACCTTC; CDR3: CATQAQGQGYGYTF
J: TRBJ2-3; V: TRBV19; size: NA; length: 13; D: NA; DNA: TGTGCCAGTAGAGGACAGAGCACAGATACGCAGTATTTT; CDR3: CASRGQSTDTQYF
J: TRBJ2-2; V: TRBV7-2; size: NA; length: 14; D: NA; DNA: TGTGCCAGCAGCTTAAGCAGGGACACCGGGGAGCTGTTTTTT; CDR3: CASSLSRDTGELFF
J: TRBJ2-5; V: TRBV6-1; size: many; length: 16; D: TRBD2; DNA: TGTGCCAGCAGTGAAGCGATTGGGGCGGGAGTGGAGACCCAGTACTTC; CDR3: CASSEAIGAGVETQYF
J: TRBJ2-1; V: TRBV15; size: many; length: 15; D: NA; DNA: TGTGCCACCAGCACCAAGGGGTATTTCTACAATGAGCAGTTCTTC; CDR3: CATSTKGYFYNEQFF
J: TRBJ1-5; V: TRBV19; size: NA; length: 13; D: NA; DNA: TGTGCCAGTAGTATTAAGGATTTTCAGCCCCAGCATTTT; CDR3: CASSIKDFQPQHF
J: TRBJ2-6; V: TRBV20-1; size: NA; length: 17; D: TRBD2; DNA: TGCAGTGCTAGCCAGGTAGCGGGAGGTTCTGGGGCCAACGTCCTGACTTTC; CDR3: CSASQVAGGSGANVLTF
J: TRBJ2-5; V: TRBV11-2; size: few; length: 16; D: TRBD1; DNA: TGTGCCAGCAGCTCCGAAGGGACAGGGGGCCGAGAGACCCAGTACTTC; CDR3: CASSSEGTGGRETQYF
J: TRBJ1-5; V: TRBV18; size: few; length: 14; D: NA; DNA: TGTGCCAGCTCCCGAGGGACGGATAATCAGCCCCAGCATTTT; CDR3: CASSRGTDNQPQHF
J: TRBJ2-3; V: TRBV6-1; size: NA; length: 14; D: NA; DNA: TGTGCCAGCAGCCGTACCCTAAGCACAGATACGCAGTATTTT; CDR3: CASSRTLSTDTQYF
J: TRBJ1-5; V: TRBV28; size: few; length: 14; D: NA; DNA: TGTGCCAGCAGTCGGGGCGGGGAGAGGCAGCCCCAGCATTTT; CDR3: CASSRGGERQPQHF
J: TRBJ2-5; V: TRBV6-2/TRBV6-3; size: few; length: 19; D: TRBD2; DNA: TGTGCCAGCAGTCTCTCCAGGGCTAGCGGGAGAAGATACCAAGAGACCCAGTACTTC; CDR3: CASSLSRASGRRYQETQYF
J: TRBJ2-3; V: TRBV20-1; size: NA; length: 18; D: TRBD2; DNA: TGCAGTGCTAGGGAACAAAGACCGGGACTAGCGGCGGGAGATACGCAGTATTTT; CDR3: CSAREQRPGLAAGDTQYF
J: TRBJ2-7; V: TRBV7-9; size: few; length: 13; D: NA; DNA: TGTGCCAGCAGCTTTCAGGGCGTAGGCGAGCAGTACTTC; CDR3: CASSFQGVGEQYF
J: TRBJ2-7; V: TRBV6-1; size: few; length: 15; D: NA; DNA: TGTGCCAGCACCGAAGAGGGGGGCTTCTTCTACGAGCAGTACTTC; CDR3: CASTEEGGFFYEQYF
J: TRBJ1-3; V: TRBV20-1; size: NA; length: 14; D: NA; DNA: TGCAGTGCTAGAGATAGCACCGGCGGAAACACCATATATTTT; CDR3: CSARDSTGGNTIYF
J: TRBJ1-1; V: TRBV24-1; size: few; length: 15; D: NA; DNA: TGTGCCACCAGTGACCCCAGGAAGATGAACACTGAAGCTTTCTTT; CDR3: CATSDPRKMNTEAFF
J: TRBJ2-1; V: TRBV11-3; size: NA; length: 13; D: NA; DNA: TGTGCCAGCAGCTTGAACTGGGCTGGTGAGCAGTTCTTC; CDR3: CASSLNWAGEQFF
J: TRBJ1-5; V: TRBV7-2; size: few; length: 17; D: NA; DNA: TGTGCCAGCAGCTTGGGACCGCCGGGGTTTGGCAATCAGCCCCAGCATTTT; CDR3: CASSLGPPGFGNQPQHF
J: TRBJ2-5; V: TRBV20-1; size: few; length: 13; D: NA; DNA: TGCAGTGCTAGATTGCCGAGTTATGAGACCCAGTACTTC; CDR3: CSARLPSYETQYF
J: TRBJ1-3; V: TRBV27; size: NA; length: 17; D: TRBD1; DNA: TGTGCCAGCAGGCGCACCGGGACAGGGAACAGTGGAAACACCATATATTTT; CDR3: CASRRTGTGNSGNTIYF
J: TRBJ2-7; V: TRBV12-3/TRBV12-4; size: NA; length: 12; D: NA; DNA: TGTGCCAGCAGTTTAAACGGCTACGAGCAGTACTTC; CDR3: CASSLNGYEQYF
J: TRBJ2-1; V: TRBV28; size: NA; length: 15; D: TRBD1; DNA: TGTGCCAGCGCCCCAGCCGGGACAGGGTACAATGAGCAGTTCTTC; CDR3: CASAPAGTGYNEQFF
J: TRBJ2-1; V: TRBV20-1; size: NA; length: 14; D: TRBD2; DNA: TGCAGTGCGCCCCCTAGCGGGAGAGGTAATGAGCAGTTCTTC; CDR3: CSAPPSGRGNEQFF
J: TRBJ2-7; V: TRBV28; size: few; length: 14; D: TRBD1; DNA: TGTGCCAGCACCACCGGGACAGGGGTCAACGAGCAGTACTTC; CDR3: CASTTGTGVNEQYF
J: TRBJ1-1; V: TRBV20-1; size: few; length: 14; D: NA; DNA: TGCAGTGCTCGGGAGCGCTTGGGGTTCACTGAAGCTTTCTTT; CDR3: CSARERLGFTEAFF
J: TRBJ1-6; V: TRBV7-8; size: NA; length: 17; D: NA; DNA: TGTGCCAGCAGCTTACTTCCACAGAGATCCGAAAATTCACCCCTCCACTTT; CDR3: CASSLLPQRSENSPLHF
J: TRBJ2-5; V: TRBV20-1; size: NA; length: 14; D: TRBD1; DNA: TGCAGTGCTACTCCGACAGGGGGCAGAGAGGCCCAGTACTTC; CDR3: CSATPTGGREAQYF
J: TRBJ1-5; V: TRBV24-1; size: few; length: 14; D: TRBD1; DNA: TGTGCCACCAGCTCAGGGGGCGCGGGTCAGCCCCAGCATTTT; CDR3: CATSSGGAGQPQHF
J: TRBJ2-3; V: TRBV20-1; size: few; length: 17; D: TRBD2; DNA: TGCAGTGCCGCCGGGACTAGCGGGAGGGGGAGCACAGATACGCAGTATTTT; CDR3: CSAAGTSGRGSTDTQYF
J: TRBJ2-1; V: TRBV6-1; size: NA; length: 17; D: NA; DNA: TGTGCCAGCAGTGAACGTGGGGGGACGCCCCCCTACAATGAGCAGTTCTTC; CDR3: CASSERGGTPPYNEQFF
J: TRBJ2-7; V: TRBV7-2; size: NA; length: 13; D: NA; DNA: TGTGCCAGCAGTCAACTCCAAGGGACAGAGCAGTACTTC; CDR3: CASSQLQGTEQYF
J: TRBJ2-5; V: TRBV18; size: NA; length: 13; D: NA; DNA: TGTGCCAGCTCAACCGGGAACCAAGAGACCCAGTACTTC; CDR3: CASSTGNQETQYF
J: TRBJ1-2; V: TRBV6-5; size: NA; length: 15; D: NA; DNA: TGTGCCAGCAGTTACTCTTGGGGGGATTCGAATGGCTACACCTTC; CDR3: CASSYSWGDSNGYTF
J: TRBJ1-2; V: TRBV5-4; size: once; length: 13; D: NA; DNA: TGTGCCAGCAGCTTGAGGCAGAACTATGGCTACACCTTC; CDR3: CASSLRQNYGYTF
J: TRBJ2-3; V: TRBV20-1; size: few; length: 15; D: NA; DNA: TGCAGTGCTAGAGGGGGGTTCACTAGCACAGATACGCAGTATTTT; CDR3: CSARGGFTSTDTQYF
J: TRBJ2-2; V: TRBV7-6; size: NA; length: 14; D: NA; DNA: TGTGCCACCCAAAAAGGGGCTAACACCGGGGAGCTGTTTTTT; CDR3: CATQKGANTGELFF
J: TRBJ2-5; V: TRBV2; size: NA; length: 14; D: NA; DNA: TGTGCCAGCAAGGAACAGGAGCGAGGAGAGACCCAGTACTTC; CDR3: CASKEQERGETQYF
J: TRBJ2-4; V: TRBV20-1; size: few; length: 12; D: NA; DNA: TGCAGTGCTTTTCCAGGTTCTGCCATTCAGTACTTC; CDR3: CSAFPGSAIQYF
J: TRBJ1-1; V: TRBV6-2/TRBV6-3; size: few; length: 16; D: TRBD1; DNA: TGTGCCAGCATCCCCAGGACAGGCTTCACGAACACTGAAGCTTTCTTT; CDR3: CASIPRTGFTNTEAFF
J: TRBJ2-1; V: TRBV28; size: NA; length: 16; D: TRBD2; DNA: TGTGCCAGCAGTCTCCAACTAGCGGGGATCTACAATGAGCAGTTCTTC; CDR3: CASSLQLAGIYNEQFF
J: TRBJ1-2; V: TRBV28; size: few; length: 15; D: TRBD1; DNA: TGTGCCAGCAATGTGGGAAGACAGGGCGGCAATGGCTACACCTTC; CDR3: CASNVGRQGGNGYTF
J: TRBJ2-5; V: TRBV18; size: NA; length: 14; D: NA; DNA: TGTGCCAGCTCACCCCGGGGGCCGGGGGAGACCCAGTACTTC; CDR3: CASSPRGPGETQYF
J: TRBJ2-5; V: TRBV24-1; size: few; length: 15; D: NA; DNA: TGTGCCACCAGTGATCGGAGGGGGGGGCAAGAGACCCAGTACTTC; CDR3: CATSDRRGGQETQYF
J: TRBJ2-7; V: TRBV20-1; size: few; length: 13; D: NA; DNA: TGCAGTGCCTCGAGAGGGAGATTCAACGAGCAGTACTTC; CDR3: CSASRGRFNEQYF
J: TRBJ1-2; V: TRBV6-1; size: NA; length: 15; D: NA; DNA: TGTGCCAGCAGTCCACCGACAGGAGCTAACTATGGCTACACCTTC; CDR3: CASSPPTGANYGYTF
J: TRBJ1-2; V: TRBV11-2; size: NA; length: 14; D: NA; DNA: TGTGCCAGCAGCTTAGCTCTAACGGACTATGGCTACACCTTC; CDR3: CASSLALTDYGYTF
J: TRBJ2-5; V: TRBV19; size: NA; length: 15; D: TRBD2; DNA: TGTGCCAGTAGTATAGCCTGGACTAGCTGGGAGACCCAGTACTTC; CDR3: CASSIAWTSWETQYF
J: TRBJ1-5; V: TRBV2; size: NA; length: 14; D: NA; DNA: TGTGCCAGCAGTGAAAGGCCGGGCAATCAGCCCCAGCATTTT; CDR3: CASSERPGNQPQHF
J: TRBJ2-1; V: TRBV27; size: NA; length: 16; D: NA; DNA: TGTGCCAGCAGTCCGCGACCCTTTCAGGTAGTCAATGAGCAGTTCTTC; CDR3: CASSPRPFQVVNEQFF
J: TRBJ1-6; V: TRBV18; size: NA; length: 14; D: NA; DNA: TGTGCCAGCTCACCAGACGGGGGATCCTCACCCCTCCACTTT; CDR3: CASSPDGGSSPLHF
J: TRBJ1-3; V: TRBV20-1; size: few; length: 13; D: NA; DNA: TGCAGTGCTAGACCCACTTCACGAAACACCATATATTTT; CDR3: CSARPTSRNTIYF
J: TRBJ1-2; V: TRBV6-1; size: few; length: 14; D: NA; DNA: TGTGCCAGCACCAACGACGGGAGGGGGTATGGCTACACCTTC; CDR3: CASTNDGRGYGYTF
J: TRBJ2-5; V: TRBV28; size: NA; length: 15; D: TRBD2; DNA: TGTGCCAGCAGACGAGCCGGGAGGCCGGGGGAGACCCAGTACTTC; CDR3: CASRRAGRPGETQYF
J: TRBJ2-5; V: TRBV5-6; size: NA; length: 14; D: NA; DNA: TGTGCCAGCAGCTTGGGGGGGGGCGGGGAGACCCAGTACTTC; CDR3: CASSLGGGGETQYF
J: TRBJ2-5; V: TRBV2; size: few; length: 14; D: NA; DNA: TGTGCCAGCAGTGAAGCGTTGCTGTTAGAGACCCAGTACTTC; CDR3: CASSEALLLETQYF
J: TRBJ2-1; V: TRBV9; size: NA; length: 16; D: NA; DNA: TGTGCCAGCAGCCTTAGTGGCCGGCTCTCCTACAATGAGCAGTTCTTC; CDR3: CASSLSGRLSYNEQFF